What follows are 5 T cell receptor beta chains derived from one specimen sequenced in a study of OX40 agonist ivuxolimab in advanced cancers. The library was prepared using the immunoSEQ multiplex PCR assay. In TCRdb, the immuneACCESS table is reduced to in-frame sequences with V and J assigned. These tables do not hold every clone; where another copy was compared, an unresolved V gene accounts for under half, and the others remain unexplained. The sample has approximately 70,000 clones on record, almost 85% of them singletons. The ten largest clonotypes hold 5.5% of the sample. The material was CD4+ or CD8+ T cells sorted from blood, obtained in a trial of the OX40 agonist ivuxolimab. Receptors were obtained from an adult with an advanced solid tumor such as melanoma, head and neck, liver or kidney cancer.

The V and J genes are TRBV7-2 and TRBJ2-7, with D tentatively TRBD1 (6 bases). Germline V CDR1 and CDR2: SGHTA, FQGNSA. The CDR3 has 13 amino acids. V was clipped by 5 bases and J by 5 bases, with 13 bases between them. CDR3 sequence: CASSLRRGNEQYF. The CDR3 coding sequence is TGTGCCAGCAGCCTCCGCAGGGGTAACGAGCAGTACTTC.

This chain connects TRBV27 to TRBJ2-1; 10 nucleotides match TRBD2. The CDR3 runs 17 residues. Germline V gene lookup returns CDR1 MNHEY and CDR2 SMNVEV (reference sequence). J lost 1 base, V lost 7 bases, and 10 bases had no gene match. The CDR3 reads CASMPRAGGVSYNEQFF. In nucleotides, the CDR3 is TGTGCCAGCATGCCCCGAGCGGGGGGGGTGTCCTACAATGAGCAGTTCTTC.

This clone was picked up a small number of times. The chain has TRBV21-1 and TRBJ2-4; no check of the table's D call, TRBD1, against the DNA was made. TRBV21-1 is a documented pseudogene. The CDR3 totals 19 residues. CDR3 nucleotides: TGTGCCAGCAGCAAGGCACAGGGTCGTCTGATTCTAGCCAAAAACATTCAGTACTTC. This sequence encodes CASSKAQGRLILAKNIQYF.

The chain links TRBV7-9 to TRBJ2-1, with D tentatively TRBD2 (6 bases). With 5 bases removed from V and 4 bases from J, the gap between germline ends came to 15 bases. The germline gives CDR1 SEHNR, CDR2 FQNEAQ (reference sequence). The CDR3 contains 15 residues. For the CDR3, the DNA is TGTGCCAGCAGCCCTACCCAGCGGGTATACAATGAGCAGTTCTTC. Its translation: CASSPTQRVYNEQFF.

The rearrangement uses TRBV27 and TRBJ2-5; perhaps TRBD1 as D (6 bases). Trimming took off 4 bases at V and 8 bases at J, with 20 bases between the two ends. The germline V gene encodes CDR1 MNHEY and CDR2 SMNVEV (reference sequence). The CDR3 runs to 15 residues. The chain's CDR3 is CASSSQTGALSTQYF. For the CDR3, the DNA is TGTGCCAGCAGTTCCCAGACAGGCGCTTTGAGTACCCAGTACTTC.